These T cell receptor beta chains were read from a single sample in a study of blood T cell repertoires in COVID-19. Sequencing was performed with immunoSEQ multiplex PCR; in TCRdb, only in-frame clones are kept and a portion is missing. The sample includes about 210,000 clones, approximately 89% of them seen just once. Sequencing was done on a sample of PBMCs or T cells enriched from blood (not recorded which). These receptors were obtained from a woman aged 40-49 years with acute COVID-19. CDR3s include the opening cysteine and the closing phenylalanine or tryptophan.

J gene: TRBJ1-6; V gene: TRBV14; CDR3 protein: CASSQIKNSPLHF
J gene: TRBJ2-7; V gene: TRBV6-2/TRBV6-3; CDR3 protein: CASSYSRGNEQYF
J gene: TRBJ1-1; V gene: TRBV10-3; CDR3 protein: CAISESPIYTEAFF
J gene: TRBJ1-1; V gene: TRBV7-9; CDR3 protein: CASSFGPGLIMNTEAFF
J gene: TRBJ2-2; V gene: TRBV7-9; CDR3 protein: CASSFRQGLSGELFF
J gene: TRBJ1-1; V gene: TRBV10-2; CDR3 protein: CASSEGQGGTEAFF
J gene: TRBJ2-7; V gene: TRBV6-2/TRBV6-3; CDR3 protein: CASSRGSNEQYF
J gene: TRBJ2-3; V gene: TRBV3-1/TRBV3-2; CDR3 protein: CASSQDLLAGWKDTQYF
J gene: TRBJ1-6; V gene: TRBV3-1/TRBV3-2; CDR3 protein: CASSQDLAGSPLHF
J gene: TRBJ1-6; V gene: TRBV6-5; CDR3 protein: CASRKQGKNSPLHF
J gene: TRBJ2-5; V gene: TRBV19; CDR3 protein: CASTASWAGEGETQYF
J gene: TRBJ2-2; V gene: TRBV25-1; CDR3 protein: CASSGLAGLNTGELFF
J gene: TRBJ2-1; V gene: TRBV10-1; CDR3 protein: CASSDFVTSGRGEQFF
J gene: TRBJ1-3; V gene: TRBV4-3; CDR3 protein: CASSQAPGQGTPGNTIYF
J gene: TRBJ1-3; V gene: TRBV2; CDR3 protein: CAVTLNQGRGLWIGNTIYF
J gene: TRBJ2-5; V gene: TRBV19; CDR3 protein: CASSTTHRETQYF